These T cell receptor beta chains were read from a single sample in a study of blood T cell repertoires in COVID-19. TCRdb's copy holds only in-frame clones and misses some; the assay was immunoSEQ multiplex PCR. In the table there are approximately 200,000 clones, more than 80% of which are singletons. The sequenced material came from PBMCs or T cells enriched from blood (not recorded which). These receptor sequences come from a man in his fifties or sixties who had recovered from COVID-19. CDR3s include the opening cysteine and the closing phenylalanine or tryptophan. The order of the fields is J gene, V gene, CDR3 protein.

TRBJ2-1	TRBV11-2	CASNYQQGVSYNEQFF
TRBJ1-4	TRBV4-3	CASSQEWTGVFQTNEKLFF
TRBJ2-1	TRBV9	CASSAYSGGTYNEQFF
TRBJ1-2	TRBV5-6	CASSLEQEVNYGYTF
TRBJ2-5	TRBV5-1	CASSYNAQETQYF
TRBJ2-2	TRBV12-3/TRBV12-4	CASTTRRAGELFF
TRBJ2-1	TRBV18	CASSPDRHNEQFF
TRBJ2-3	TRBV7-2	CASSTRVTGTTSSTDTQYF
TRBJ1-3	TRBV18	CASSRTGGNSGNTIYF
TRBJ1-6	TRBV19	CASKTREINSPLHF
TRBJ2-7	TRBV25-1	CASNPGGWAYEQYF
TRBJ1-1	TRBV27	CASSLMSGTGAVNTEAFF
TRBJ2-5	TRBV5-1	CASSVGTGQGRETQYF
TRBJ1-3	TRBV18	CASSPPQTITRNTIYF
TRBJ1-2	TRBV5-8	CASSFPGDPYGYTF
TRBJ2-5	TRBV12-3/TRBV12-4	CASSLSRGTQYF
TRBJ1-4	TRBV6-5	CASSYGATNEKLFF
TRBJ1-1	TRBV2	CASRAGGLSTEAFF
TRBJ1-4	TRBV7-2	CASSLAGGQLGEKLFF
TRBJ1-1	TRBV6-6	CASSYGQWTEAFF
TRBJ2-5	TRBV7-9	CASSSGQPQETQYF
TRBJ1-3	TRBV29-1	CSVAEGSGNTIYF
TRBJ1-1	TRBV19	CASSRGGENTEAFF
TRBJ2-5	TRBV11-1	CATTRSPKETQYF
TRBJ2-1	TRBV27	CASSSDRAAYNEQFF
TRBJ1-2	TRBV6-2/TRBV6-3	CASSYTTGDDGYTF
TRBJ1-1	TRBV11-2	CASSLGQGHMNTEAFF
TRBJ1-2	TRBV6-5	CASRDRDDYGYTF
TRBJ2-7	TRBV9	CASSVGTGAYEQYF
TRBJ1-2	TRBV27	CASSSTASYGYTF
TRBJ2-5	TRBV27	CASGTGRGMGQETQYF
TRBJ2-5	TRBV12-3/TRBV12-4	CASSFDEVLQYF
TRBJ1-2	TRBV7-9	CASSLVSLGQGLNGYTF
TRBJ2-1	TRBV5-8	CASSQLAGTTNEQFF
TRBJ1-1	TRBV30	CAWSPGLNTEAFF
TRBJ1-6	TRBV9	CASSVDVPGQADNSPLHF
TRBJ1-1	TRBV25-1	CASRQTGVDTEAFF
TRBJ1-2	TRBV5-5	CASRDGRRNYGYTF
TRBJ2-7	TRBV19	CASSLRDRYEQYF
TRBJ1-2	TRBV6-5	CASSYSRLNYGYTF
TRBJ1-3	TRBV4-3	CASSVGHASGNTIYF